The T cell receptor beta chain described here comes from a study of blood T cell repertoires in COVID-19. About the research overall: Material from acute and convalescent COVID-19 was sourced from the United States, Italy and Spain. Sample material is recorded as cDNA or gDNA derived from T cells, B-cell-depleted T cells, or PBMCs.

In the study's own analysis: For nucleated cells, counts were estimated from reference gene primer amplification. Sequenced by immunoSEQ multiplex PCR; TCRdb stores in-frame clones only, minus some. The DNA gave D and trimming, while V, J and clone size come from that table. The data contain about 190,000 clones, around 85% of them seen just once; the ten biggest clones take up approximately 2.1%. The CDR3 runs to 16 residues. Germline CDR1 reads LGHNA; CDR2 reads YSLEER. The V and J ends lost 1 base and 4 bases respectively, with 16 bases between them. This chain uses TRBV4-3 with TRBJ1-2, with a weak D call TRBD1 (5 bases). Material: peripheral blood. The TCR originated in a man between 65 and 79 years old with active or convalescent COVID-19. Here the CDR3 reads CASSQAGRFGTYGYTF. The CDR3 DNA reads TGCGCCAGCAGCCAAGCCGGGAGGTTCGGGACCTATGGCTACACCTTC.